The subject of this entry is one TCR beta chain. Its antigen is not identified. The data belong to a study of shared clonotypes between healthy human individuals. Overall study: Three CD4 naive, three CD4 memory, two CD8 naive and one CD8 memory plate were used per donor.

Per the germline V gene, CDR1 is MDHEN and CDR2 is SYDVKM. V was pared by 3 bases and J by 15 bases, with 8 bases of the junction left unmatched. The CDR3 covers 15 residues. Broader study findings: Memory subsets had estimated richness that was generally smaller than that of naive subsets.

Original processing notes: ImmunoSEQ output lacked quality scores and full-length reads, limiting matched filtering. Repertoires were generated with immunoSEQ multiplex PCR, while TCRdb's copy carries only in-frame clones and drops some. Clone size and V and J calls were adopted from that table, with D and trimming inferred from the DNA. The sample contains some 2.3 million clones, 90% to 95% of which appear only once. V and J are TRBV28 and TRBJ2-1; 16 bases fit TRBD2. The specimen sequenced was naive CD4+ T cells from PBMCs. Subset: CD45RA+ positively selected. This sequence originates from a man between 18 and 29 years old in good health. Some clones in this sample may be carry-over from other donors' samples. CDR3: CASSFPGLAGGRLFF. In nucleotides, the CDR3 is TGTGCCAGCAGTTTCCCGGGACTAGCGGGAGGGCGACTGTTCTTC.